Below, one TCR beta chain is given with its context. Trimming cost V 2 bases and J 7 bases, with 19 bases left between them. The CDR3 has 17 amino acids. Germline-derived CDR1 and CDR2 are SGHTS and YDEGEE. The authors' processing: Estimation of nucleated cell counts was performed using reference gene primer amplification. TCRdb keeps only in-frame clones here, not all; method: immunoSEQ multiplex PCR. V and J calls and clone size are those listed in that table; D and trimming were worked out from the DNA. The repertoire holds 110,000 or so clones, with about 84% as singletons. The data originate from a study of blood T cell repertoires in COVID-19. Overall study context: T cells, B-cell-depleted T cells, or PBMCs provided the cDNA or gDNA that served as material.

The chain is built from TRBV5-8 and TRBJ1-6, with D perhaps matching TRBD1 (6 bases). The material sequenced was peripheral blood. The TCR originated in a middle-aged man with acute or convalescent COVID-19. The CDR3 loop reads CASSLPWGGTKNSPLHF. CDR3 in DNA: TGTGCCAGCAGCTTACCCTGGGGGGGGACAAAGAATTCACCCCTCCACTTT.